The 10 T cell receptor beta chains listed next were all sequenced from one sample in a study of T cell repertoires in cytomegalovirus infection (dated by TCRdb to about 2019). Sequencing instrument: Illumina HiSeq 1500. The raw public reads went through TCRdb reprocessing: fastp at Q25, MiXCR clone calling, in-frame beta chains kept. Entries that share a CDR3 protein sequence are merged under the most common genes and DNA. The sample table holds roughly 300,000 distinct CDR3 sequences, of which about 23% were seen once. Approximately 15% of the sample belongs to the ten largest clones. Sequenced: PBMCs. The receptors were gathered from a human donor in good health (CMV status not recorded). Some clones in this sample may be carry-over from other donors' samples.

V is TRBV11-3 and J is TRBJ2-1; the match to TRBD1 covers 11 bases. The CDR3 covers 16 residues. The germline V gene has CDR1 SGHNT and CDR2 YENEEA. The V segment lost 5 bases and the J segment 6 bases; nucleotides outside the gene matches: 9. CDR3 protein: CASSLIGQGASNEQFF. In DNA form, the CDR3 reads TGTGCCAGCAGCCTAATAGGACAGGGGGCGTCCAATGAGCAGTTCTTC.

V gene TRBV27 combines with J gene TRBJ1-6, with D perhaps matching TRBD1 (5 bases). V lost 3 bases and J 4 bases, leaving 10 bases between the germline ends. Germline-derived CDR1 and CDR2 are MNHEY and SMNVEV (reference sequence). The CDR3 length is 15 residues. CDR3 sequence: CASSFGRVYNSPLHF. The CDR3 DNA reads as TGTGCCAGCAGTTTCGGCAGGGTGTATAATTCACCCCTCCACTTT.

This clonotype occurred many times. This rearrangement joins TRBV28 to TRBJ2-5; D perhaps matches TRBD1 (5 bases). The CDR3 runs 13 residues. Per the germline V gene, CDR1 is MDHEN and CDR2 is SYDVKM. Trimming pared 5 bases from V and 6 bases from J, leaving 13 bases between. In DNA form, the CDR3 reads TGTGCCAGCAGTCGACAGATGGCCCAGACCCAGTACTTC. Protein: CASSRQMAQTQYF.

The chain recombines TRBV4-3 with TRBJ2-7; TRBD2 is a possible D gene (6 bases). V was clipped by 3 bases and J by 6 bases, with 15 bases between them. CDR1 and CDR2 from the germline V gene are LGHNA and YSLEER. This CDR3 comprises 14 residues. The CDR3 DNA sequence: TGCGCCAGCAGCCAGGAAATAGCGGTAGGCGAGCAGTACTTC. Its protein is CASSQEIAVGEQYF.

The V call is TRBV19, the J call TRBJ2-7; TRBD1 is a possible D gene (6 bases). CDR3 length equals 13 residues. Trimming pared 3 bases from V and 6 bases from J, leaving 12 bases between. CDR1 and CDR2 (germline): LNHDA, SQIVND (reference sequence). As DNA, the CDR3 is TGTGCCAGTAGTATTTCAGGGGCTAGCGAGCAGTACTTC. This sequence encodes CASSISGASEQYF.

This clonotype showed up just a few times. J is TRBJ2-7 and V is TRBV28, with a weak D call TRBD1 (5 bases). V was trimmed by 7 bases and J by 0 bases, leaving 16 bases between them. Germline values: CDR1 MDHEN, CDR2 SYDVKM. This CDR3 is built from 15 residues. CDR3 residues: CASNSGSVGSYEQYF. The CDR3 DNA sequence: TGTGCCAGCAACTCAGGGTCAGTGGGCTCCTACGAGCAGTACTTC.

This clonotype was picked up many times. The rearrangement joins TRBV7-2 to TRBJ1-2, with TRBD1 matching over 7 bases. The germline V gene has CDR1 SGHTA and CDR2 FQGNSA. This CDR3 contains 15 residues. V shed 5 bases, J shed 2 bases, and the junction held 8 bases outside the gene matches. The CDR3 protein is CASSPRDRQNYGYTF. CDR3 nucleotide sequence: TGTGCCAGCAGCCCCCGGGACAGACAAAACTATGGCTACACCTTC.

This clonotype was counted at least ten times. J is TRBJ2-3 and V is TRBV28, with D maybe TRBD1 (6 bases). This CDR3 spans 13 amino acids. CDR1 is MDHEN and CDR2 is SYDVKM in the germline V gene. Between the trimmed V and J ends, which lost 6 bases and 5 bases, there was a span of 12 bases. The chain's CDR3 is CASRPTGLDTQYF. For the CDR3, the DNA is TGTGCCAGCAGACCTACAGGGTTAGATACGCAGTATTTT. The entire variable domain, with the rest obtained from reference TRBV28 and TRBJ2-3, is as follows: DVKVTQSSRYLVKRTGEKVFLECVQDMDHENMFWYRQDPGLGLRLIYFSYDVKMKEKGDIPEGYSVSREKKERFSLILESASTNQTSMYLCASRPTGLDTQYFGPGTRLTVL.

CDR3 in amino acids: CATGQRLEQYF. The CDR3 bases are TGTGCCACGGGACAAAGGCTCGAGCAGTACTTC. The chain couples TRBV19 to TRBJ2-7; perhaps TRBD1 as D (6 bases). There are 11 residues in the CDR3. The V gene's germline CDR1 is LNHDA and CDR2 SQIVND (reference sequence). V was trimmed by 10 bases and J by 6 bases, leaving 13 bases between them.

The gene calls are TRBV9 and TRBJ2-1, with no clear D. The germline CDR1 and CDR2 sequences are SGDLS and YYNGEE. Deletions cut 0 bases from V and 7 bases from J, with 8 bases between. The CDR3 contains 13 residues. The CDR3 reads CASSVALVNEQFF. In DNA form, the CDR3 reads TGTGCCAGCAGCGTAGCTTTAGTGAATGAGCAGTTCTTC.